The clone carrying this T cell receptor beta chain showed up just a few times. What it recognizes is unknown. This sample is part of a study of OX40 agonist ivuxolimab in advanced cancers. Assay: immunoSEQ multiplex PCR; the TCRdb copy retains only in-frame clones and omits some. The table shows around 67,000 clones, with 85% occurring only once. Study-level results: On average, a greater number of expanded clones characterised CD8+ T cells relative to CD4+.

This sequence was found in an adult with an advanced solid tumor such as melanoma, head and neck, liver or kidney cancer. The starting material was CD4+ or CD8+ T cells sorted from blood, obtained in a trial of the OX40 agonist ivuxolimab.

The CDR3 region is CASSQNVFASYNEQFF. The DNA of the CDR3 is TGTGCCAGCAGCCAAAATGTTTTCGCCTCCTACAATGAGCAGTTCTTC. V usage is TRBV4-2 and J usage is TRBJ2-1, with D uncertain. Trimming pared 2 bases from V and 0 bases from J, leaving 11 bases between. This CDR3 has 16 residues. Germline CDR1 and CDR2: LGHNA and YNFKEQ.